This TCR beta chain was observed in a study of regulatory T cells in long-lasting Graves disease. Study summary: Newly diagnosed Graves' patients had under 3 months of antithyroid drugs.

Time point noted: newly diagnosed GD, antithyroid drugs for less than 3 months. PBMC RNA served as the TCR library source. iRepertoire HTBI primers and Arm-PCR of CDR3 regions built TCR beta libraries. TCRdb processed the multiplex PCR reads anew with MiXCR; each CDR3 protein has one entry. The profile shows 550,000 to 650,000 distinct CDR3 sequences, 16% of them singletons. V gave up 6 bases and J gave up 3 bases, with 11 bases separating them. Germline-derived CDR1 and CDR2 are MNHNS and SASEGT. The CDR3 length is 14 residues. These data are also associated with another study on T cells in Graves' hyperthyroidism and ophthalmopathy. According to that study: The study used the HTBI primer set for a first-round RT-PCR of the TCR CDR3.

The sequence came from a man between 18 and 35 years old with Graves disease. The rearrangement joins TRBV6-1 to TRBJ1-4, with D tentatively TRBD1 (5 bases). This specimen was peripheral blood mononuclear cells (PBMCs), taken at new diagnosis, from a patient treated with antithyroid drugs. DNA of the CDR3: TGTGCCAGCAGCTTGACAGCGTCTAATGAAAAACTGTTTTTT. Translated: CASSLTASNEKLFF.